This T cell receptor beta chain was sequenced during a study of T cell clones after liver transplantation. V was pared by 5 bases and J by 5 bases, with 14 bases between. The V gene's germline CDR1 is SGHKS and CDR2 YYEKEE (reference sequence). The CDR3 is made up of 13 amino acids. A word on this clone: The antigen is undetermined.

TCRdb keeps only in-frame clones here, not all; method: immunoSEQ multiplex PCR. The sample comprises about 75,000 clones, 84% of which are singletons, and 2.1% rests with the top ten. Study-level points and caveats: Small, mixed patient groups and varying post-transplant times limit these conclusions.

This chain connects TRBV5-5 to TRBJ2-7, with D possibly called TRBD1 or TRBD2 (5 bases each). This TCR derives from a human patient who received a liver transplant. Some T cells may be supplied by the graft donor. The source material was CD4+ T cells from blood, sampled around 50 months after liver transplant. The CDR3 region is CASSRDGLHEQYF. In nucleotides, the CDR3 is TGTGCCAGCAGTAGGGACGGCCTACACGAGCAGTACTTC. Using reference TRBV5-5 and TRBJ2-7 for the parts outside the CDR3, the full variable domain is DAGVTQSPTHLIKTRGQQVTLRCSPISGHKSVSWYQQVLGQGPQFIFQYYEKEERGRGNFPDRFSARQFPNYSSELNVNALLLGDSALYLCASSRDGLHEQYFGPGTRLTVT.